This is a list of T cell receptor beta chains from one sample in a study of blood T cell repertoires in COVID-19. Only in-frame clones appear in the TCRdb table, and some are missing; sequencing was by immunoSEQ multiplex PCR. The repertoire consists of about 380,000 clones, with roughly four fifths occurring once and the leading ten covering roughly 1.1%. Sequenced material: peripheral blood. The receptors stem from a human donor with acute or convalescent COVID-19. The donor label of this sample is uncertain. The CDR3 runs from the conserved cysteine through the conserved F or W. D genes are given only for firm matches. Part of the rows lack a size; the others show once, few, many or a class for expanded clones.

>-|TRBV6-1|-|TRBJ1-2
TGTGCCAGCAGTGAATACAGGGACACCTATGGCTACACCTTC
CASSEYRDTYGYTF
>TRBD2|TRBV29-1|few|TRBJ2-1
TGCAGCGTTGTTGGCGGGAGGGCCTTCAATGAGCAGTTCTTC
CSVVGGRAFNEQFF
>-|TRBV12-3/TRBV12-4|-|TRBJ1-6
TGTGCCAGCAGTTTACAGGGTGATTCACCCCTCCACTTT
CASSLQGDSPLHF
>-|TRBV4-1|-|TRBJ2-1
TGCGCCAGCAGCCAAAGCGTCGACTCCTACAATGAGCAGTTCTTC
CASSQSVDSYNEQFF
>-|TRBV7-9|few|TRBJ1-1
TGTGCCAGCAGCGCCCGGGTTAACACTGAAGCTTTCTTT
CASSARVNTEAFF
>-|TRBV27|-|TRBJ1-3
TGTGCCAGCAGCCCTACCCCGGGGGGGGCGTACCGAAACACCATATATTTT
CASSPTPGGAYRNTIYF
>TRBD1|TRBV27|few|TRBJ1-1
TGTGCCAGCAGTTTTAGGGACAGGGGCGGTTCAGCTTTCTTT
CASSFRDRGGSAFF
>TRBD1|TRBV18|-|TRBJ2-1
TGTGCCAGCTCAAGGGACAGCGACAATGAGCAGTTCTTC
CASSRDSDNEQFF
>-|TRBV28|-|TRBJ1-1
TGTGCCAGCTGCGGAGAGGGTTGGGGCACTGAAGCTTTCTTT
CASCGEGWGTEAFF
>TRBD1|TRBV6-1|-|TRBJ1-6
TGTGCCAGCAGTGACAAAAGACAGGGTCAGTCACCCCTCCACTTT
CASSDKRQGQSPLHF
>TRBD1|TRBV7-9|-|TRBJ2-2
TGTGCCAGCAGCTTCCTCGCCCTCCGGGACAGGAACACCGGGGAGCTGTTTTTT
CASSFLALRDRNTGELFF
>-|TRBV30|few|TRBJ2-7
TGTGCCTGGAGTGTCCTCAGGCTTGGCAACGAGCAGTACTTC
CAWSVLRLGNEQYF
>-|TRBV2|-|TRBJ2-1
TGTGCCAGCAATACAGGAAATGAGCAGTTCTTC
CASNTGNEQFF
>-|TRBV10-3|-|TRBJ1-1
TGTGCCATCAGTATACAGGGGAACACTGAAGCTTTCTTT
CAISIQGNTEAFF
>TRBD1|TRBV27|-|TRBJ2-2
TGTGCCATAGGACAGGGAAACACCGGGGAGCTGTTTTTT
CAIGQGNTGELFF
>-|TRBV6-5|-|TRBJ1-2
TGTGCCAGCACTAGAGCCTATGGCTACACCTTC
CASTRAYGYTF
>TRBD2|TRBV3-1/TRBV3-2|-|TRBJ2-3
TGTGCCAGCAGCCAGGCGGGGGGGGAAACAGATACGCAGTATTTT
CASSQAGGETDTQYF
>-|TRBV9|-|TRBJ2-5
TGTGCCAGCAGCGCGGGCGGGTATGGAGAGACCCAGTACTTC
CASSAGGYGETQYF
>TRBD1|TRBV5-8|-|TRBJ2-3
TGTGCCAGCAGCTACGACAGGGGTACAGATACGCAGTATTTT
CASSYDRGTDTQYF
>TRBD2|TRBV30|-|TRBJ2-1
TGTGCCTGGAACCCGGGACTAGCGGGGAATGAGCAGTTCTTC
CAWNPGLAGNEQFF
>-|TRBV20-1|-|TRBJ1-2
TGCAGTGCTAGTTTGGACACCACGCAGGGCTACACCTTC
CSASLDTTQGYTF
>TRBD1|TRBV5-1|few|TRBJ2-3
TGCGCCAGCAGCGCTCCGGACAGGGGGATAGATACGCAGTATTTT
CASSAPDRGIDTQYF
>TRBD1|TRBV19|-|TRBJ1-2
TGTGCCAGTAGTAGTGGACCTCCCGGGACAGGAGCCTCTAACTATGGCTACACCTTC
CASSSGPPGTGASNYGYTF
>-|TRBV21-1|-|TRBJ1-2
TGTGCCAGCAGCCAAGAATCCAGACAGCAAAACTATGGCTACACCTTC
CASSQESRQQNYGYTF
>-|TRBV30|-|TRBJ1-6
TGTGCCTGGAGGGGGCGAGGAGGGTTCAATTCACCCCTCCACTTT
CAWRGRGGFNSPLHF
>TRBD1|TRBV6-5|few|TRBJ1-1
TGTGCCAGCAGCAGGGGGTGGGACACTGAAGCTTTCTTT
CASSRGWDTEAFF
>TRBD1|TRBV4-1|-|TRBJ1-2
TGCGCCAGCAGCCCTACGGGGGACAGCAGTCTCTATGGCTACACCTTC
CASSPTGDSSLYGYTF
>-|TRBV10-3|-|TRBJ1-2
TGTGCCATCAGTATCCAGGGTAGTAACTATGGCTACACCTTC
CAISIQGSNYGYTF
>TRBD1|TRBV2|-|TRBJ1-6
TGTGCCAGCAGTGTTAGATCTTCGGGACAGAATTCACCCCTCCACTTT
CASSVRSSGQNSPLHF
>TRBD1|TRBV6-1|once|TRBJ1-1
TGTGCCAGCAGTGAAGGACAGGGGGCGACGTGGGACACTGAAGCTTTCTTT
CASSEGQGATWDTEAFF
>-|TRBV19|few|TRBJ1-6
TGTGCCAGTAGTGACCGGGAGGGTAATTCACCCCTCCACTTT
CASSDREGNSPLHF
>-|TRBV5-1|-|TRBJ1-5
TGCGCCAGCAGCTCGCTCGGTGATAGCAATCAGCCCCAGCATTTT
CASSSLGDSNQPQHF
>-|TRBV11-2|-|TRBJ1-4
TGTGCCAGCAGAACGGCGGCGGGCAATAATGAAAAACTGTTTTTT
CASRTAAGNNEKLFF
>-|TRBV11-2|-|TRBJ2-2
TGTGCCAGCAGCTCGGGGGAGGGGGAGAACACCGGGGAGCTGTTTTTT
CASSSGEGENTGELFF
>TRBD1|TRBV7-9|-|TRBJ2-3
TGTGCCAGCACCGATAGAACCGGGACAGGGATAGATACGCAGTATTTT
CASTDRTGTGIDTQYF
>-|TRBV15|-|TRBJ2-1
TGTGCCACCAGCAGACCCTCAGGGGGGACAGCTCGCAATGAGCAGTTCTTC
CATSRPSGGTARNEQFF
>TRBD1|TRBV27|-|TRBJ2-3
TGTGCCAGCAGCCAATGGACAGGGCTCGCAGATACGCAGTATTTT
CASSQWTGLADTQYF
>-|TRBV3-1/TRBV3-2|-|TRBJ1-2
TGTGCCAGCAGCCAAGTGCTAGGGGGCTATGGCTACACCTTC
CASSQVLGGYGYTF
>-|TRBV5-4|-|TRBJ2-7
TGTGCCAGCAGCGGCGGGACGGCCTCCGTCTACGAGCAGTACTTC
CASSGGTASVYEQYF
>-|TRBV28|-|TRBJ1-2
TGTGCCAGCAGTTTCAGGGGACGCGTCTATGGCTACACCTTC
CASSFRGRVYGYTF
>-|TRBV7-9|-|TRBJ2-1
TGTGCCAGCAGCTTAGAAGGGACCCGAGCGGGCGAGCAGTTCTTC
CASSLEGTRAGEQFF
>-|TRBV6-5|-|TRBJ1-2
TGTGCCAGCAGCCCAGGTCCAGGGCCCGTCCTCTACACCTTC
CASSPGPGPVLYTF
>TRBD1|TRBV2|once|TRBJ2-2
TGTGCCAGCAGGGTGACCCAGGGGGCTATCACCGGGGAGCTGTTTTTT
CASRVTQGAITGELFF
>TRBD1|TRBV18|few|TRBJ2-2
TGTGCCAGCTCAGCGGGACAGGGGAACACCGGGGAGCTGTTTTTT
CASSAGQGNTGELFF
>TRBD1|TRBV2|-|TRBJ1-2
TGTGCCAGCAGCGCACAGGGGACTCCGAACTATGGCTACACCTTC
CASSAQGTPNYGYTF
>-|TRBV5-6|-|TRBJ1-1
TGTGCCAGCAGCTTGGGATCAGGGGTCCGGTCCACTGAAGCTTTCTTT
CASSLGSGVRSTEAFF
>TRBD1|TRBV5-1|-|TRBJ1-2
TGCGCCAGCAGCTTAGGGGGACAGGCAAATGGCTACACCTTC
CASSLGGQANGYTF
>TRBD1|TRBV28|once|TRBJ1-2
TGTGCCAGTGGACAGGATCTATATGGCTACACCTTC
CASGQDLYGYTF
>TRBD1|TRBV6-1|-|TRBJ1-2
TGTGCCAGCAGTGACCTCGGGACAGGGGGCTATGGCTACACCTTC
CASSDLGTGGYGYTF
>-|TRBV19|-|TRBJ1-1
TGTGCCAGTAGTATGACTGAAAACACTGAAGCTTTCTTT
CASSMTENTEAFF
>-|TRBV30|-|TRBJ1-5
TGTGCCTGGAGCGGAGTTGGCGGATTTAATCAGCCCCAGCATTTT
CAWSGVGGFNQPQHF
>-|TRBV3-1/TRBV3-2|-|TRBJ2-1
TGTGCCAGCAGCCAGTTGGCAGGCGACAATGAGCAGTTCTTC
CASSQLAGDNEQFF
>-|TRBV29-1|-|TRBJ2-3
TGCAGCGTTCGGGATCCGCGCACAGATACGCAGTATTTT
CSVRDPRTDTQYF